The clone carrying this T cell receptor beta chain occurred once. Original processing methods: Reference gene primer amplification yielded estimated nucleated cell counts. This table comes from immunoSEQ multiplex PCR, and its TCRdb copy is limited to in-frame clones, with some not included. D and trimming were read from the DNA, whereas the V and J calls and clone size are those reported in that table. The sample comprises 150,000 to 200,000 clones, 81% of which are singletons, and 9.5% to 11% rests with the top ten. This record belongs to a study of blood T cell repertoires in COVID-19. At the level of the study: From the United States, Italy and Spain came samples of acute and convalescent COVID-19. PBMCs, B-cell-depleted T cells, or T cells provided the cDNA or gDNA that made up the material.

Germline loops: CDR1 MNHEY, CDR2 SVGEGT. With 4 bases clipped from V and 5 bases from J, the junction kept 1 base outside the gene matches. CDR3 length: 12 residues. J is TRBJ1-2 and V is TRBV6-2 or TRBV6-3, with TRBD1 identical over 7 bases. Sequencing was carried out using peripheral blood. The TCR was taken from a man aged 55 to 70 with active or convalescent COVID-19. The CDR3: CASSLQGYGYTF. For the CDR3, the DNA is TGTGCCAGCAGTTTACAGGGGTATGGCTACACCTTC.